This T cell receptor (beta chain) was documented in a study of shared clonotypes between healthy human individuals. Study-wide results and limits: The generation probabilities recorded for non-shared clonotypes fell below those of clonotypes shared by all four donors.

From germline, CDR1 is SNHLY and CDR2 FYNNEI. V lost 1 base and J 3 bases, leaving 7 bases between the germline ends. The CDR3 spans 14 residues. Profiling relied on immunoSEQ multiplex PCR, and the TCRdb table lists in-frame clones only, not all of them. The sample carries 1.5 million to 2.5 million clones, over 85% recorded once. Naive CD8 cells lacked CD45RO and underwent positive selection for CCR7, leaving out terminally differentiated effector memory CD45RA+ cells. Notes on this clone: What it binds is unknown.

The rearrangement links TRBV2 to TRBJ1-5; weak D call: TRBD1 (5 bases). The sample consisted of naive CD8+ T cells sorted from blood. The sequence derives from a man aged 18-30 years in good health. CDR3 sequence reads: CASSEGQHNQPQHF. The CDR3 DNA follows: TGTGCCAGCAGTGAAGGACAGCACAATCAGCCCCAGCATTTT.